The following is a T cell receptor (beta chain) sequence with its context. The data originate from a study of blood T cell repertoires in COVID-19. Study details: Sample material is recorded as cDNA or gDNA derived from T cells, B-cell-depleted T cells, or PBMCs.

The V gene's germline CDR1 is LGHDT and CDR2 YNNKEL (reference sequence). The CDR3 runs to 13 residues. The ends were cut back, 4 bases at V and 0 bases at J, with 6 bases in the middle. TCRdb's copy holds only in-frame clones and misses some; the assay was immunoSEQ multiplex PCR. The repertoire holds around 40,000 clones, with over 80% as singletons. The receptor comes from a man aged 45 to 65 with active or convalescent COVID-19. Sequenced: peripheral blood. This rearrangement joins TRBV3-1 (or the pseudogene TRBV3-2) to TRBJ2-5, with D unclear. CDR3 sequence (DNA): TGTGCCAGCAGCCCAAGCCACCAAGAGACCCAGTACTTC. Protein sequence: CASSPSHQETQYF.